The rows below give T cell receptor beta chains drawn from one sample of a study of Ad26.COV2.S vaccination and SARS-CoV-2 variants. The assay was immunoSEQ multiplex PCR, and TCRdb's table has in-frame clones only and misses some. The table has about 320,000 clones, about 86% seen once; the top ten hold approximately 1.9%. Sequenced here: peripheral blood, sampled in a trial of Ad26.COV2.S vaccine versus placebo. The receptors derive from a person aged 18-60 years who received the Ad26.COV2.S COVID-19 vaccine or a placebo. Each CDR3 is given with its conserved first and last residue.

>TRBV5-1|TRBJ2-6
CASSFRGGSGANVLTF
>TRBV30|TRBJ2-1
CAWRTAAGGARQFF
>TRBV27|TRBJ1-4
CASTPIGGRSPTNEKLFF
>TRBV30|TRBJ2-7
CAWSVLHYQPTYEQYF
>TRBV4-1|TRBJ2-3
CASSQDGGQGITDTQYF
>TRBV5-1|TRBJ1-6
CASSLVGHNSPLHF
>TRBV6-5|TRBJ1-5
CASSPQGARNQPQHF
>TRBV6-2/TRBV6-3|TRBJ2-1
CASSSRGLFGLF
>TRBV7-8|TRBJ1-4
CASSLSGTANEKLFF
>TRBV7-6|TRBJ1-1
CASSNHGMNTEAFF
>TRBV4-3|TRBJ1-2
CASSDRDRLYGYTF
>TRBV12-3/TRBV12-4|TRBJ2-1
CASSLSDNEQFF
>TRBV30|TRBJ1-2
CAWSPQGGILTF
>TRBV5-1|TRBJ2-7
CASSFTGEKSYEQYF
>TRBV3-1/TRBV3-2|TRBJ1-4
CASSQPGLFRAGEKLFF
>TRBV5-1|TRBJ1-6
CASSLNREVNSPLHF
>TRBV28|TRBJ1-2
CASSLTGTGGYGYTF
>TRBV20-1|TRBJ1-1
CSASRGGTPVNTEAFF
>TRBV7-9|TRBJ1-1
CASQADSMNTEAFF
>TRBV6-1|TRBJ2-1
CASSEQGYVQNEQFF
>TRBV7-2|TRBJ2-3
CASSLNPTSSGLDTQYF
>TRBV6-5|TRBJ1-6
CASSYDTNSPLHF
>TRBV6-2/TRBV6-3|TRBJ1-1
CASSDRAEAFF
>TRBV27|TRBJ2-1
CASSSRQPGSEQFF
>TRBV2|TRBJ1-1
CASGGTGATIRNTEAFF
>TRBV11-2|TRBJ1-2
CASSRTGGENYGYTF
>TRBV27|TRBJ1-6
CASRPIQNGGFYNSPLHF
>TRBV9|TRBJ2-5
CASSKDRGKETQYF
>TRBV6-6|TRBJ1-5
CASRRDSYSNQPQHF
>TRBV30|TRBJ1-2
CAWRYTYGYTF
>TRBV5-4|TRBJ2-5
CASSLYGVEETQYF
>TRBV6-6|TRBJ1-3
CASSSPHQAGNTIYF
>TRBV5-1|TRBJ1-5
CASSTGQGGQPQHF
>TRBV12-5|TRBJ1-6
CASGWTGWVGSDNSPLHF
>TRBV9|TRBJ1-2
CASSARQVHNYGYTF
>TRBV7-9|TRBJ2-2
CASSSLAEGGGELFF
>TRBV28|TRBJ2-7
CASSPARGVPYEQYF
>TRBV9|TRBJ1-1
CASSDSIQGSNTEAFF
>TRBV25-1|TRBJ1-2
CASSELYAGGYTF
>TRBV2|TRBJ1-1
CASSEAPRNTEAFF
>TRBV10-3|TRBJ2-3
CAIRTSGGETDTQYF
>TRBV4-2|TRBJ1-5
CASSQRNRGNQPQHF
>TRBV9|TRBJ1-2
CASSVGPGVSNYGYTF
>TRBV20-1|TRBJ1-5
CSASNRETHQPQHF
>TRBV20-1|TRBJ2-1
CSASTGTAYNEQFF
>TRBV5-1|TRBJ1-2
CASSLGAPMGYGYTF
>TRBV30|TRBJ2-1
CAWGARSSGSSYNEQFF
>TRBV6-1|TRBJ2-5
CASSEAAGGGETQYF
>TRBV7-9|TRBJ2-5
CASSLDVGKQETQYF
>TRBV11-2|TRBJ2-5
CASSLNQETQYF
>TRBV19|TRBJ2-3
CASSIGGVGTDTQYF
>TRBV2|TRBJ1-5
CASLGEYSNQPQHF
>TRBV5-6|TRBJ2-7
CASKRTGAYEQYF
>TRBV2|TRBJ2-1
CASRRGLAGSWAAPFF